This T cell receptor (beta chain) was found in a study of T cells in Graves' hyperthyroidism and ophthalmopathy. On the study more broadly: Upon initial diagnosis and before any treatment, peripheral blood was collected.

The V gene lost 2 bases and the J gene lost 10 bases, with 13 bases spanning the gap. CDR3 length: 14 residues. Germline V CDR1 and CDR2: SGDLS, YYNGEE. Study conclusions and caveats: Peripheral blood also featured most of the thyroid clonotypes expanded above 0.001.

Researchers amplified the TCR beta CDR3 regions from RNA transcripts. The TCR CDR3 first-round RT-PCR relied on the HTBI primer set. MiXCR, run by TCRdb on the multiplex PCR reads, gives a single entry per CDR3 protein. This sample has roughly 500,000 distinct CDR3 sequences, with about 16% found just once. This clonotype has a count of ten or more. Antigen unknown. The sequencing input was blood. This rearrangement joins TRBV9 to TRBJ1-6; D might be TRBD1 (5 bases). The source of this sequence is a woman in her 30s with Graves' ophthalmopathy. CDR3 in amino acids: CASSVRDEVSPLHF. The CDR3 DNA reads TGTGCCAGCAGCGTCCGGGACGAGGTCTCACCCCTCCACTTT.